Included here is one T cell receptor (beta chain) sequence, with context. Its antigen is currently unknown. The record originates from a study of relationships among human T cell subsets. From mRNA, alpha and beta CDR3 regions were amplified using semiquantitative ARM-PCR. ARM-PCR used tagged nested gene-specific primers, then communal superprimers for exponential amplification. A single record per CDR3 protein comes from TCRdb applying MiXCR to the multiplex PCR reads. Of over 13,000 distinct CDR3 sequences detected, less than 70% appear once; the ten largest clones hold less than 35%. V lost 2 bases and J 3 bases, leaving 17 bases between the germline ends. The CDR3 sequence is 17 residues long. Germline V gene data show CDR1 as MGHRA and CDR2 as YSYEKL. Study-wide results and caveats: Substantial CDR3 sharing among Th1, Th2 and regulatory cells suggested stochastic fate choice. No significant subset differences appeared in V, D, J use, CDR3 length or N-additions.

The J gene is TRBJ1-5, the V gene TRBV4-1; maybe TRBD1 (6 bases). Sequencing was done on a sample of total T cells sorted from blood. The clonotype was recovered from a man aged 35 to 55 in good health. CDR3: CASSQPTGKGTNQPQHF. The CDR3 bases are TGCGCCAGCAGCCAACCCACAGGGAAGGGGACCAATCAGCCCCAGCATTTT.